The 13 T cell receptor beta chains below were found in one sample sequenced in a study of prognosis after radiotherapy for stage I lung cancer. Genomic DNA was the source, and TCR beta CDR3 was amplified from it by two-round multiplex PCR. The first round of PCR was done with primers that matched each TRBV and TRBJ gene. TCRdb re-called the multiplex PCR reads with MiXCR, one entry per CDR3 protein. The data contain over 15,000 distinct CDR3 sequences, around two fifths of them singletons. Here the sequenced sample was PBMCs, taken before or after stereotactic body radiation therapy (not recorded which). The receptors were gathered from a donor over 45 with non-small cell lung cancer.

This clonotype is categorized as medium-sized (0.01 to 0.1%). The gene calls are TRBV12-3 or TRBV12-4 and TRBJ2-7; D gene ambiguous. Between the trimmed V and J ends, which lost 3 bases and 5 bases, there was a span of 2 bases. The CDR3 is 10 residues long. CDR3: CASSLNEQYF. The CDR3 DNA follows: TGTGCCAGCAGTTTGAACGAGCAGTACTTC.

The chain combines TRBV30 with TRBJ1-2; D unclear. Germline CDR1 reads GTSNPN; CDR2 reads SVGIG (reference sequence). The CDR3 extends over 14 amino acids. The CDR3 is CVCTPRRSDNGYTF. The CDR3 DNA reads as TGTGTCTGCACCCCACGAAGGAGTGACAATGGCTACACCTTC.

This clonotype was detected many times. The gene calls are TRBV7-9 and TRBJ2-5, with 7 bases matching TRBD1. After removal of 5 bases from V and 4 bases from J, the junction contained 4 bases not matched to a gene. Germline V CDR1 and CDR2: SEHNR, FQNEAQ (reference sequence). This CDR3 spans 13 amino acids. The CDR3 is CASSARQGETQYF. For the CDR3, the DNA is TGTGCCAGCAGCGCCCGACAGGGAGAGACCCAGTACTTC.

Many counts were recorded for this clonotype. A much larger clone lies one base from this, so it may be a read error. The chain uses TRBV24-1 and TRBJ2-3; D unresolved. The CDR3 covers 14 residues. Germline assignment: CDR1 KGHDR and CDR2 SFDVKD. CDR3 nucleotides: TGTGCCACCAAACACGGGCCCTTCGCAGATGCGCAGTATTTT. Its translation is CATKHGPFADAQYF.

To note about this clonotype: A read error may account for a junction end that differs from germline. The chain has TRBV24-1 and TRBJ2-2, with D perhaps TRBD2 (5 bases). Germline assignment: CDR1 KGHDR and CDR2 SFDVKD. The CDR3 loop spans 14 amino acids. In nucleotides, the CDR3 is TGTGCCGCCAGTCGATATTCGAACACCGGGGAGCTATTTTTT. Translation: CAASRYSNTGELFF.

Ten or more counts support this clonotype. The rearrangement uses TRBV20-1 and TRBJ1-5; D is ambiguous. Trimming removed 3 bases at V and 3 bases at J, with 9 bases between. The germline CDR1 and CDR2 sequences are DFQATT and SNEGSKA (reference sequence). The CDR3 spans 13 residues. CDR3 region: CSASGGPNQPQHF. The CDR3 nucleotides read TGCAGTGCTAGTGGAGGGCCCAATCAGCCCCAGCATTTT.

This clonotype is judged medium-sized. The genes are TRBV5-1 and TRBJ1-3, with 8 bases matching TRBD1. J gave up 1 base and V 3 bases, and 15 bases lay outside the gene matches. The germline CDR1 and CDR2 sequences are SGHRS and YFSETQ. This CDR3 spans 19 amino acids. The chain's CDR3 is CASSWESLDRVGSGNTIYF. DNA of the CDR3: TGCGCCAGCAGCTGGGAGTCTTTGGACAGGGTAGGGTCTGGAAACACCATATATTTT.

This clonotype has ten or more counts. The rearrangement joins TRBV15 to TRBJ1-5; no reliable D call. Trimming shortened V by 8 bases and J by 0 bases, and 11 bases separated the two germline ends. The CDR3 totals 14 residues. Looked up from germline, CDR1 is LNHNV and CDR2 is YYDKDF (reference sequence). In DNA form, the CDR3 reads TGTGCCACCTCCAACAGTAATAGCAATCAGCCCCAGCATTTT. Translated, it gives CATSNSNSNQPQHF.

Details on this clonotype: A much larger clone lies one base from this, so it may be a read error. The chain employs TRBV7-6 and TRBJ1-4; 7 nucleotides line up with TRBD1. CDR3 length equals 15 residues. Germline V gives CDR1 SGHVS, CDR2 FNYEAQ. V dropped 2 bases and J dropped 7; count of bases not matched to a gene: 7. Here the CDR3 reads CASSLCPGGGEKLFF. The CDR3 region has the DNA TGTGCCAGCAGCTTATGCCCAGGGGGGGGTGAAAAACTGTTTTTT.

V gene TRBV19 combines with J gene TRBJ1-2; TRBD1 agrees at 8 bases. V lost 9 bases and J lost 4; bases outside the gene matches: 7. The length of the CDR3 is 13 residues. CDR1 LNHDA and CDR2 SQIVND come from the germline V gene (reference sequence). The CDR3 here is CASQQGQAYGYTF. CDR3 nucleotide sequence: TGTGCCAGCCAACAGGGACAGGCCTATGGCTACACCTTC.

The genes are TRBV28 and TRBJ2-3; D not certain. The CDR3 extends over 14 amino acids. V gave up 4 bases and J gave up 0 bases, with 8 bases separating them. CDR1 and CDR2 (germline): MDHEN, SYDVKM. The CDR3 DNA reads TGTGCCAGCAGTTCAGAGAAAAGCACAGATACGCAGTATTTT. Translating it yields CASSSEKSTDTQYF.

Regarding this clonotype: A read error may be the cause here, since a much bigger clone is one base away. The chain joins TRBV5-5 to TRBJ1-4; D is possibly TRBD1 (5 bases). Trimming cost V 2 bases and J 5 bases, with 10 bases left between them. Germline V gene sequence: CDR1 SGHKS, CDR2 YYEKEE (reference sequence). This CDR3 is built from 14 residues. In DNA form, the CDR3 reads TGTGCCAGCAGCTTTGGGGGGTGGAATGAAAAACTGTTTTTT. This gives the protein CASSFGGWNEKLFF.

For the CDR3, the DNA is TGTGCCAGTAGTCCTGAGATAGCTAACTATGGCTACACCTTC. Translation: CASSPEIANYGYTF. The rearrangement joins TRBV19 to TRBJ1-2; D gene unclear. The CDR3 totals 14 residues. V was trimmed by 5 bases and J by 0 bases, leaving 10 bases between them. Germline V lookup: CDR1 LNHDA, CDR2 SQIVND (reference sequence). Filled out from reference TRBV19 and TRBJ1-2, the complete variable domain reads DGGITQSPKYLFRKEGQNVTLSCEQNLNHDAMYWYRQDPGQGLRLIYYSQIVNDFQKGDIAEGYSVSREKKESFPLTVTSAQKNPTAFYLCASSPEIANYGYTFGSGTRLTVV.